The rows below give T cell receptor beta chains drawn from one sample of a study of shared clonotypes between healthy human individuals. Profiling relied on immunoSEQ multiplex PCR, and the TCRdb table lists in-frame clones only, not all of them. The sample shows about 610,000 clones, 96% of them seen only once. The sequencing input was naive CD8+ T cells sorted from blood. These TCRs come from a woman aged 25 to 39 in good health. Both conserved end residues are part of each CDR3. A D gene is named only where the DNA matches it firmly.

NA	TRBJ2-3	TRBV7-2	CASSILEPRDSTDTQYF
NA	TRBJ2-7	TRBV9	CASTPLPGQPTNEQYF
TRBD1	TRBJ1-1	TRBV10-2	CASSGTGLGRAFF
TRBD1	TRBJ1-4	TRBV7-2	CASSLGGTGGEKLFF
TRBD2	TRBJ2-5	TRBV5-1	CASSPGTSGRNLFSETQYF
NA	TRBJ2-2	TRBV7-9	CASPGQWADTGELFF
TRBD1	TRBJ1-2	TRBV9	CASSGTGGGYGYTF
TRBD2	TRBJ2-1	TRBV19	CATTPYISGSNEQFF
NA	TRBJ2-5	TRBV9	CASSGLVNTETQYF
TRBD2	TRBJ2-5	TRBV27	CASSFGTSGKETRYF
NA	TRBJ2-1	TRBV5-1	CASSEGMGDEQFF
NA	TRBJ1-1	TRBV12-5	CASGFDSEAFF
NA	TRBJ1-5	TRBV9	CASSPGSPGSQPQHF
TRBD1	TRBJ1-2	TRBV27	CASSYGTGGRNGYTF
TRBD1	TRBJ2-1	TRBV4-1	CASSQATGNDNEQFF
NA	TRBJ2-1	TRBV5-6	CASSLVGTHYNEQFF
NA	TRBJ2-5	TRBV19	CASSIDRQGGETQYF
NA	TRBJ2-7	TRBV7-9	CASSLGRQTYEQYF
NA	TRBJ1-2	TRBV2	CASSDKSYGYTF
NA	TRBJ2-7	TRBV4-2	CASSQDPGSSYEQYF
NA	TRBJ1-2	TRBV6-6	CASSYPWSRAGGYTF
NA	TRBJ2-7	TRBV9	CASSVDSSYEQYF
NA	TRBJ2-2	TRBV27	CASTLRQGSSTGELFF
NA	TRBJ2-1	TRBV28	CASSPPGQVLNEQFF
NA	TRBJ2-2	TRBV25-1	CASNPNRRAGELFF
TRBD2	TRBJ2-7	TRBV5-1	CASSWGGGYEQYF
TRBD2	TRBJ2-7	TRBV27	CASSPPREGGEQYF
NA	TRBJ1-1	TRBV28	CASSFRPNTEAFF
TRBD1	TRBJ1-3	TRBV29-1	CSVKTGTGILSGNTIYF
TRBD1	TRBJ1-1	TRBV7-9	CASSPRDRAVPEAFF
TRBD2	TRBJ2-1	TRBV25-1	CASSRLADHNEQFF
NA	TRBJ2-7	TRBV11-2	CASSLERGGEEQYF
TRBD2	TRBJ2-5	TRBV29-1	CSVNRGEETQYF
TRBD1	TRBJ2-7	TRBV27	CASSSGPGTGMWLYF
TRBD1	TRBJ2-7	TRBV2	CASSALGQGTYEQYF
NA	TRBJ1-5	TRBV30	CAWSDFPSGGQPQHF
NA	TRBJ1-1	TRBV27	CASSLVGWADTEAFF
TRBD1	TRBJ1-2	TRBV19	CASSNPGTGTSFYGYTF
TRBD1	TRBJ2-3	TRBV19	CASSPGQGTDTQYF
TRBD2	TRBJ2-5	TRBV14	CASSQGAGGFETQYF
NA	TRBJ1-1	TRBV4-1	CASSDGPIKGTEAFF
TRBD2	TRBJ2-7	TRBV10-3	CAISESDRALAGVPYEQYF